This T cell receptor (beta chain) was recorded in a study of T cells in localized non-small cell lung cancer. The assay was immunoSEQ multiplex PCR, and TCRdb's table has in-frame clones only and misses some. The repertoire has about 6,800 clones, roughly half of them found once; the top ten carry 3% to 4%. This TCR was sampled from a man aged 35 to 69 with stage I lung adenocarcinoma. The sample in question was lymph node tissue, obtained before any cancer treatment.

The CDR3 sequence: CAWSVDGFFTRNTEAFF. In DNA form, the CDR3 reads TGTGCCTGGAGTGTAGACGGGTTTTTCACACGGAACACTGAAGCTTTCTTT. V and J are TRBV30 and TRBJ1-1; D ambiguous. V dropped 0 bases and J dropped 1 base, with 18 bases sitting between them. This CDR3 has 17 residues. The germline V gene has CDR1 GTSNPN and CDR2 SVGIG (reference sequence). Looking up the rest from reference TRBV30 and TRBJ1-1 gives the full variable domain: SQTIHQWPATLVQPVGSPLSLECTVEGTSNPNLYWYRQAAGRGLQLLFYSVGIGQISSEVPQNLSASRPQDRQFILSSKKLLLSDSGFYLCAWSVDGFFTRNTEAFFGQGTRLTVV.